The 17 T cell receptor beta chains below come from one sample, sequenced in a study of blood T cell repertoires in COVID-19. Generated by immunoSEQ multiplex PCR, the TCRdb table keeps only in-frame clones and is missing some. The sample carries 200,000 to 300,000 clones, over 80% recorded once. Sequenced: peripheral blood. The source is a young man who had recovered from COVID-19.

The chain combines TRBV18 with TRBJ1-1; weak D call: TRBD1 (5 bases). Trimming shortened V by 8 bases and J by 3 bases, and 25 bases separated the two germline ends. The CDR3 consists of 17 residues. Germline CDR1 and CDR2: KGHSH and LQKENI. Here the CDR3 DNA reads TGTGCCAGCCTCACCAAGGGCAGGGATGGTCACGACACTGAAGCTTTCTTT. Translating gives CASLTKGRDGHDTEAFF. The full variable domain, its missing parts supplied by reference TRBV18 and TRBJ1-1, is NAGVMQNPRHLVRRRGQEARLRCSPMKGHSHVYWYRQLPEEGLKFMVYLQKENIIDESGMPKERFSAEFPKEGPSILRIQQVVRGDSAAYFCASLTKGRDGHDTEAFFGQGTRLTVV.

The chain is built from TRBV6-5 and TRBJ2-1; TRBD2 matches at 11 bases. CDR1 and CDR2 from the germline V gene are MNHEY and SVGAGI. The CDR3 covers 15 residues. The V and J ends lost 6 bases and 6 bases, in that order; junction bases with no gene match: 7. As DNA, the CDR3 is TGTGCCAGCAGCCGTAGCGGGGGGGATATCAATGAGCAGTTCTTC. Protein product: CASSRSGGDINEQFF.

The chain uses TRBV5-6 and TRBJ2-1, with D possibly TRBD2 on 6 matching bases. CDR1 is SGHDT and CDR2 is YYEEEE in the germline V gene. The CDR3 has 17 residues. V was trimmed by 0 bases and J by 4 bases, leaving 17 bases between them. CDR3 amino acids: CASSLALLANHYNEQFF. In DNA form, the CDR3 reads TGTGCCAGCAGCTTGGCCCTGCTAGCGAACCATTACAATGAGCAGTTCTTC.

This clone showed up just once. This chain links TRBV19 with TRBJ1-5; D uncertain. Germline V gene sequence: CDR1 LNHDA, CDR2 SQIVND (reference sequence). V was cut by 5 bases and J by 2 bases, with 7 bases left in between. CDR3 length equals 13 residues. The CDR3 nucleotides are TGTGCCAGTAGTCCCCGAGGCAATCAGCCCCAGCATTTT. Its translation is CASSPRGNQPQHF.

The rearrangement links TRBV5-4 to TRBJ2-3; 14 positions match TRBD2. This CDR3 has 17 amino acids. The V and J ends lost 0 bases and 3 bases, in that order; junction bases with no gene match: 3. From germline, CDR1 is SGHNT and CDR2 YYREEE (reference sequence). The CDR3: CASSLGLAGGQTDTQYF. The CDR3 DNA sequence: TGTGCCAGCAGCTTGGGACTAGCGGGGGGGCAGACAGATACGCAGTATTTT.

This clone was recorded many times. The CDR3 region has the DNA TGCGCCAGCAGCCAAGAGGAGGGATCCTACAATGAGCAGTTCTTC. Protein: CASSQEEGSYNEQFF. The rearrangement joins TRBV4-1 to TRBJ2-1, with a tentative D call TRBD2 (6 bases). V was shortened by 0 bases and J by 1 base, with 7 bases between the two germline ends. The CDR3 contains 15 residues. Germline V gene sequence: CDR1 MGHRA, CDR2 YSYEKL.

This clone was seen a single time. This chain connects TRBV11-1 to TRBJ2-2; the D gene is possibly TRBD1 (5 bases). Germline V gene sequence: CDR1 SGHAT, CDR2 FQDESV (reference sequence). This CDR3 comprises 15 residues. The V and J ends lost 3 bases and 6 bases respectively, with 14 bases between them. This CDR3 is CASSLKERGPGELFF. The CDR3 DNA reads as TGTGCCAGCAGCTTGAAGGAAAGGGGTCCCGGGGAGCTGTTTTTT.

CDR3 sequence reads: CASSHGTGIGNTIYF. The CDR3 DNA follows: TGTGCCAGCAGCCACGGGACAGGGATAGGAAACACCATATATTTT. The chain recombines TRBV3-1 (or the pseudogene TRBV3-2) with TRBJ1-3, with TRBD1 matching over 9 bases. Germline trimming cut 3 bases from V and 4 bases from J; bases unmatched to any gene: 4. The CDR3 is 15 residues long. Germline V gene lookup returns CDR1 LGHDT and CDR2 YNNKEL (reference sequence).

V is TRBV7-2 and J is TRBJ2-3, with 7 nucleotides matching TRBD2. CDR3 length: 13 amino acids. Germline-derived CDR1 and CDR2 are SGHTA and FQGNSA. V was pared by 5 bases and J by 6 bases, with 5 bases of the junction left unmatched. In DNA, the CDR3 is TGTGCCAGCAGCCTTCAGGGAGGGGATACGCAGTATTTT. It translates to CASSLQGGDTQYF.

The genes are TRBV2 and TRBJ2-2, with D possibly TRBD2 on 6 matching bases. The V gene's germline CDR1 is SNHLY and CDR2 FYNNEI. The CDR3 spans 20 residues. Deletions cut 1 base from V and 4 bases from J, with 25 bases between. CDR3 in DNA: TGTGCCAGCAGTGAAGGGGGGGTCTACACGCCCGGGGCGGGCACCGGGGAGCTGTTTTTT. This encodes CASSEGGVYTPGAGTGELFF.

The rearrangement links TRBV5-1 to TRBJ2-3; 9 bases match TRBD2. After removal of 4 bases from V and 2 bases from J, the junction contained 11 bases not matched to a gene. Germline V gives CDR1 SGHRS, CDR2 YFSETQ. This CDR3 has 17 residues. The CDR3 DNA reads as TGCGCCAGCAGCCCCGGGGTAGCGGGGGTCTCCACAGATACGCAGTATTTT. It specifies CASSPGVAGVSTDTQYF.

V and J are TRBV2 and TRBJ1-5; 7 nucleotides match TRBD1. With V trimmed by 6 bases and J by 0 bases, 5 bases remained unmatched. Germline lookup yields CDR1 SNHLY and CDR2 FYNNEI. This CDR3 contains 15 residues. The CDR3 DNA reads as TGTGCCAGCAGACCCGGGACAGTTAGCAATCAGCCCCAGCATTTT. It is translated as CASRPGTVSNQPQHF.

The CDR3 here is CASSVGKKPSNQPQHF. The CDR3 nucleotides read TGTGCCAGCAGCGTAGGTAAAAAGCCCTCAAATCAGCCCCAGCATTTT. This chain links TRBV9 with TRBJ1-5; no definite D call. The CDR3 length is 16 residues. Trimming cost V 0 bases and J 4 bases, with 14 bases left between them. CDR1 and CDR2 from the germline V gene are SGDLS and YYNGEE.

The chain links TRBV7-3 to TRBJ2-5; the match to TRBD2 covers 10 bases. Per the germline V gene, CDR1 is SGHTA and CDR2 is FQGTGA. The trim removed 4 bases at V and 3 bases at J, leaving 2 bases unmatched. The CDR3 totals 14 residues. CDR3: CASSSLAGEETQYF. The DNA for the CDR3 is TGTGCCAGCAGCTCCCTAGCGGGAGAAGAGACCCAGTACTTC.

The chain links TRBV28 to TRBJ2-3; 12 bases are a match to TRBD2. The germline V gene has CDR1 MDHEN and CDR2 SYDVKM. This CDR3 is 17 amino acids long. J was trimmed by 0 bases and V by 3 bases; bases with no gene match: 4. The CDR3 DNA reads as TGTGCCAGCAGTTTGTCCGGGACTAGCGGGAGCACAGATACGCAGTATTTT. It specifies CASSLSGTSGSTDTQYF.

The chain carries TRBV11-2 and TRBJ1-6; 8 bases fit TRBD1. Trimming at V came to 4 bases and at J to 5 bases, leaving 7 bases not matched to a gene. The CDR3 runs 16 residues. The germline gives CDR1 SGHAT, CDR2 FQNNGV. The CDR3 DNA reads TGTGCCAGCAGCTCACGCCGACAGGGGAATAATTCACCCCTCCACTTT. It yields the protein CASSSRRQGNNSPLHF.

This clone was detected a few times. CDR3 protein: CASSNQGGYSNQPQHF. DNA for the CDR3: TGTGCCAGTAGTAACCAGGGGGGCTATAGCAATCAGCCCCAGCATTTT. The chain combines TRBV19 with TRBJ1-5, with 7 bases matching TRBD1. The CDR3 spans 16 residues. The trim removed 4 bases at V and 0 bases at J, leaving 6 bases unmatched. Per germline, CDR1 LNHDA and CDR2 SQIVND (reference sequence).